What follows is one TCR beta chain and its context. Thyroid ultrasound, orbital computed tomography, TRAb, serum thyroxine and clinical symptoms formed the basis of diagnosis. This specimen comes from a study of Graves' ophthalmopathy and Graves' hyperthyroidism. The CDR3 length is 15 residues. With 0 bases clipped from V and 13 bases from J, the junction kept 10 bases outside the gene matches. The germline gives CDR1 MGHRA, CDR2 YSYEKL. CDR3 regions of TCR beta were amplified from RNA transcripts. An opening RT-PCR round employed HTBI primers and preceded a second-round multiplex PCR. TCRdb independently ran MiXCR on the multiplex PCR reads; one entry per CDR3 protein. The sample has 230,000 or so distinct CDR3 sequences, around 50% seen once; the top ten hold roughly 50%.

The genes are TRBV4-1 and TRBJ2-5; 11 bases are a match to TRBD2. The sequenced sample was peripheral blood. The receptor's source is an adult man with Graves' ophthalmopathy. Here the CDR3 reads CASSQERASGGRRYF. In DNA form, the CDR3 reads TGCGCCAGCAGCCAAGAGCGGGCTAGCGGGGGGCGACGGTACTTC.